These 5 T cell receptor beta chains came from one sample sequenced in a study of control samples from healthy donors and cancer patients. Sequenced by immunoSEQ multiplex PCR; TCRdb stores in-frame clones only, minus some. Altogether 85,000 to 90,000 clones are present, more than 75% being singletons, with the ten largest covering 21%. Sequencing input: blood. The receptor source for this set is a man aged 30 to 39 in good health.

V gene TRBV4-2 combines with J gene TRBJ1-2; D not resolved. The CDR3 sequence is 15 residues long. CDR1 is LGHNA, CDR2 YNFKEQ, per germline. The germline V and J ends were trimmed by 1 base and 3 bases, with 12 bases remaining between them. CDR3 sequence reads: CASSQVMGEDYGYTF. The CDR3 DNA reads TGTGCCAGCAGCCAAGTCATGGGAGAGGACTATGGCTACACCTTC.

This chain's CDR3 is CASSYGTGENGYTF. CDR3 nucleotides: TGTGCCAGCAGCTATGGGACAGGGGAGAATGGCTACACCTTC. The chain is built from TRBV7-9 and TRBJ1-2; 10 bases line up with TRBD1. The germline V gene has CDR1 SEHNR and CDR2 FQNEAQ (reference sequence). The ends lost 4 bases at V and 6 bases at J; junction bases unmatched: 5. The CDR3 sequence is 14 residues long.

The chain couples TRBV5-8 to TRBJ1-1, with D hard to call. V was pared by 2 bases and J by 3 bases, with 14 bases between. The CDR3 runs to 15 residues. CDR1 and CDR2 (germline): SGHTS, YDEGEE. CDR3 amino acids: CASSLRRRLYTEAFF. CDR3 in DNA: TGTGCCAGCAGCTTACGTCGTCGGCTTTACACTGAAGCTTTCTTT.

This clone was detected only once. The gene calls are TRBV4-1 and TRBJ2-3; 10 bases line up with TRBD1. V gave up 0 bases and J gave up 0 bases; unmatched junction bases: 6. The length of the CDR3 is 18 residues. CDR1 is MGHRA, CDR2 YSYEKL, per germline. CDR3 coding DNA: TGCGCCAGCAGCCAAGAAGACAGGGGGCCCACTAGCACAGATACGCAGTATTTT. Encoded protein: CASSQEDRGPTSTDTQYF.

In regard to this clone: This sample also contains other DNA sequences that code for the same CDR3. The chain recombines TRBV6-6 with TRBJ1-3, with 8 bases matching TRBD1. The germline CDR1 and CDR2 sequences are MNHNY and SVGAGI (reference sequence). The CDR3 runs 16 residues. V was pared by 5 bases and J by 0 bases, with 6 bases of the junction left unmatched. This CDR3 reads CASSPRTGLSGNTIYF. The CDR3 DNA reads TGTGCCAGCAGTCCGCGGACAGGGCTCTCTGGAAACACCATATATTTT.